Presented here are 14 T cell receptor beta chains from one specimen sequenced in a study of regulatory T cells in long-lasting Graves disease (dated by TCRdb to the early 2020s). The library was built by means of multiplex PCR. Sequencing used an Illumina HiSeq 4000. TCR beta libraries were built with iRepertoire HTBI primers and Arm-PCR amplification of CDR3 regions. The public reads were reanalyzed by TCRdb: fastp trimming at Q25, MiXCR alignment, in-frame beta chains only. For every CDR3 protein sequence, its rows merge into one entry that carries the most common genes and DNA. The sample table contains roughly 360,000 distinct CDR3 sequences; only one count was recorded for roughly 20% of them. In total, the top ten clones hold 28% of the sample. The time point tag for this specimen amounts to: persistent/refractory GD, antithyroid drugs over 5 years with positive TRAb. For both TCR sequencing and RNA sequencing, RNA was extracted from PBMCs using TRIzol.

This material consisted of peripheral blood mononuclear cells (PBMCs), taken when the disease was refractory, from a patient treated with antithyroid drugs. Every receptor here comes from a woman aged 40-49 years with Graves disease. Donor details come from another sample of the same person, matched by shared clones.

V usage is TRBV19 and J usage is TRBJ2-2, with TRBD1 as a possible D gene (6 bases). The germline V gene encodes CDR1 LNHDA and CDR2 SQIVND (reference sequence). This CDR3 is built from 15 residues. V lost 0 bases, J lost 5 bases, and 10 bases lay in between. The CDR3 region has the DNA TGTGCCAGTAGTATAGAACGGCAGGGGACCGGGGAGCTGTTTTTT. Translation gives CASSIERQGTGELFF.

This clonotype appeared many times. This chain connects TRBV5-5 to TRBJ1-1; TRBD1 is a possible D gene (5 bases). The germline V gene has CDR1 SGHKS and CDR2 YYEKEE (reference sequence). Trimming left V 5 bases short and J 0 bases short, with 11 bases between. The CDR3 consists of 14 residues. The CDR3 coding sequence is TGTGCCAGCAGACCGGGACTCCTGAACACTGAAGCTTTCTTT. It translates to CASRPGLLNTEAFF.

This clonotype was recorded a few times. This chain links TRBV24-1 with TRBJ2-7, with D possibly TRBD2 on 5 matching bases. The CDR3 has 15 residues. V was trimmed by 5 bases and J by 0 bases, leaving 13 bases between them. Germline V gives CDR1 KGHDR, CDR2 SFDVKD. The CDR3 is CATSARRSGSYEQYF. In DNA, the CDR3 is TGTGCCACCAGTGCACGGCGGAGCGGCTCCTACGAGCAGTACTTC.

The chain recombines TRBV7-3 with TRBJ2-7; D is unclear. The CDR3 consists of 13 residues. Germline CDR1 reads SGHTA; CDR2 reads FQGTGA. With 0 bases removed from V and 6 bases from J, the gap between germline ends came to 9 bases. CDR3 coding DNA: TGTGCCAGCAGCTTAACGAAGGTTAGCGAGCAGTACTTC. This codes for CASSLTKVSEQYF.

V is TRBV20-1 and J is TRBJ2-7; no clear D. Trimming shortened V by 0 bases and J by 5 bases, and 20 bases separated the two germline ends. Germline V gene data show CDR1 as DFQATT and CDR2 as SNEGSKA (reference sequence). The CDR3 runs 16 residues. CDR3 nucleotide sequence: TGCAGTGCTAGAGACAGAAGGACCTCGAAGCCCCACGAGCAGTACTTC. It translates to CSARDRRTSKPHEQYF.

This clonotype occurred a few times. The chain joins TRBV10-3 to TRBJ2-1, with TRBD2 matching 7 bases. In germline, CDR1 is ENHRY, CDR2 SYGVKD. V lost 7 bases and J lost 1; bases outside the gene matches: 4. The CDR3 is made up of 14 amino acids. As DNA, the CDR3 is TGTGCCATCATGCCTAGCGGTTCCTACAATGAGCAGTTCTTC. It specifies CAIMPSGSYNEQFF.

V and J are TRBV5-5 and TRBJ1-1; TRBD1 might be the D (6 bases). CDR1 SGHKS and CDR2 YYEKEE come from the germline V gene (reference sequence). Trimming cost V 1 base and J 4 bases, with 11 bases left between them. The CDR3 is made up of 14 amino acids. CDR3: CASSLLGASTEAFF. The CDR3 DNA is TGTGCCAGCAGCTTGTTGGGGGCAAGCACTGAAGCTTTCTTT.

This clonotype was seen just once. At one end the junction does not follow the germline gene, possibly because of a read error. The CDR3 spells CVSSQAERWLQETLYF. The CDR3 DNA follows: TGTGTCAGCAGCCAGGCCGAGCGTTGGTTACAAGAGACCCTGTACTTC. The V gene is TRBV3-1, the J gene TRBJ2-5; D remains unclear. CDR1 LGHDT and CDR2 YNNKEL come from the germline V gene (reference sequence). The CDR3 length is 16 residues.

This chain links TRBV12-3 or TRBV12-4 with TRBJ2-5; 7 bases are shared with TRBD2. The closer fit of TRBJ2-1 to the DNA end suggests the J call may be wrong. The CDR3 is 13 residues long. Here the CDR3 reads CASSLREDTGQFF. The CDR3, as DNA: TGTGCCAGCAGTTTACGGGAGGATACAGGGCAGTTCTTC.

For this clonotype: A single base separates this from a much larger clone, so it may be a read error. The V gene is TRBV20-1, the J gene TRBJ1-2; D is unresolved. This CDR3 has 13 residues. Germline values: CDR1 DFQATT, CDR2 SNEGSKA (reference sequence). This CDR3 reads CSARRQENYAYTF. The CDR3 DNA sequence: TGCAGTGCTAGGCGGCAAGAGAACTATGCCTACACCTTC.

This clonotype was detected many times. The chain links TRBV28 to TRBJ2-5, with D perhaps being TRBD1 or TRBD2 (5 bases each). This CDR3 is built from 13 residues. Germline CDR1 MDHEN, CDR2 SYDVKM. Trimming took 11 bases from V and 2 from J, leaving 15 bases between them. The CDR3 reads CAGAPGPQETQYF. CDR3 nucleotides: TGTGCCGGAGCCCCGGGACCTCAAGAGACCCAGTACTTC.

This chain links TRBV7-9 with TRBJ2-7; the match to TRBD2 covers 11 bases. The CDR3 extends over 14 amino acids. The V segment lost 3 bases and the J segment 7 bases; nucleotides outside the gene matches: 5. The germline V gene has CDR1 SEHNR and CDR2 FQNEAQ (reference sequence). CDR3 residues: CASSLGLAVWEQYF. Here the CDR3 DNA reads TGTGCCAGCAGCTTGGGACTAGCGGTCTGGGAGCAGTACTTC. Filled out from reference TRBV7-9 and TRBJ2-7, the complete variable domain reads DTGVSQNPRHKITKRGQNVTFRCDPISEHNRLYWYRQTLGQGPEFLTYFQNEAQLEKSRLLSDRFSAERPKGSFSTLEIQRTEQGDSAMYLCASSLGLAVWEQYFGPGTRLTVT.

This clonotype showed up many times. The chain has TRBV28 and TRBJ2-2; maybe TRBD1 (8 bases). The CDR3 is 19 amino acids. Germline CDR1 is MDHEN and CDR2 is SYDVKM. V was pared by 6 bases and J by 7 bases, with 30 bases between. The CDR3 DNA is TGTGCCAGCAGCCATGGACAGGGACGGGTGCGGGAGTGTGACGGGGAGCTGTTTTTT. It translates to CASSHGQGRVRECDGELFF.

V gene TRBV6-5 combines with J gene TRBJ1-1; 9 bases map to TRBD1. Germline CDR1 reads MNHEY; CDR2 reads SVGAGI. CDR3 size: 16 residues. The V and J ends lost 4 bases and 4 bases, in that order; junction bases with no gene match: 10. The CDR3 DNA follows: TGTGCCAGCAGTTCGACCCGGACAGGGGATTTCACTGAAGCTTTCTTT. Its protein product is CASSSTRTGDFTEAFF.